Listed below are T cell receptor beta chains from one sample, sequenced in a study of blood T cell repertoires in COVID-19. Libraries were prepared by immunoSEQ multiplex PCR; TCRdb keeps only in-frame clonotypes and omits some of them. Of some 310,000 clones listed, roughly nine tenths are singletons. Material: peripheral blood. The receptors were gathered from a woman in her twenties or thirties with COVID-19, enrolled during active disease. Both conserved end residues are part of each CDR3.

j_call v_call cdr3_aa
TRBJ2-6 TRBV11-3 CASSEQGDGANVLTF
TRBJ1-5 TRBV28 CASSFPTGTSQPQHF
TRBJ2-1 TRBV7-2 CASSSKSSYNEQFF
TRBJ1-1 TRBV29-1 CSGGSGTEAFF
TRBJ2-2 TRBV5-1 CASSIRAGGPTGELFF
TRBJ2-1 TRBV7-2 CASSGDLAIEQFF
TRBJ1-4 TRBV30 CAWSVREGEKLFF
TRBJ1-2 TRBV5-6 CASRYSTGIGNYGYTF
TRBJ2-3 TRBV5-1 CASSLGLVQEDTQYF
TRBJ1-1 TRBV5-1 CASSMGQGRSEAFF
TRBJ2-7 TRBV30 CAWRRGLGQGSHEQYF
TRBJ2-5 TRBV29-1 CSVPVTGGRAQYF
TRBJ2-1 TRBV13 CASSQGTSGWGYNEQFF
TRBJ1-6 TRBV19 CASSIEQDNSPLHF
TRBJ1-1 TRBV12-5 CASGGDPTGREGEAFF
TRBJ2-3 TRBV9 CASSVDEGTSGRKDTQYF
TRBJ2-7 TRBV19 CASSSTSGNSYEQYF
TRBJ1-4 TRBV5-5 CASSLGQGYNSINEKLFF
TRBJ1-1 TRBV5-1 CASSLRQGPEAFF
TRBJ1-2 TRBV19 CASSLGTVPTFYGYTF
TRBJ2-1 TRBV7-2 CASSNHLGAGRFYEQFF
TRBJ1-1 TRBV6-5 CASTRDSWNTEAFF
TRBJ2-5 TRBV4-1 CASSHQSGRVRRQETQYF
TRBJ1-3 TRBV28 CASSRQGAGNTIYF
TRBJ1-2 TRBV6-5 CASSPRQGRLGYTF
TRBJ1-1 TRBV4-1 CASSQVTDTEAFF
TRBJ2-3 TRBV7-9 CASSLTGDGTDTQYF
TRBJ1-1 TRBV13 CASSLLAWSVDRKAEAFF
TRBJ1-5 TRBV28 CASSLDRGHNQPQHF
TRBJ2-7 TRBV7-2 CASSSAGTTNYF
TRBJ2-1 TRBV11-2 CAVRLAGFNEQFF
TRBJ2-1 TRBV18 CASSPPAGAYNEQFF
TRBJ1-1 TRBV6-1 CASSELTGGTTEAFF
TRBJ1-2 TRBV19 CASNVQGAYGYTF
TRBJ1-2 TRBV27 CASSSRIRDRGNYGYTF
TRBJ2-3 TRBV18 CASSPVGGMDTQYF
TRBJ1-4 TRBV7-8 CASSPLGEKLFF
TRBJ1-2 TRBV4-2 CASSQEETAPNYGYTF
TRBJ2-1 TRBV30 CACNSGRAYNEQFF
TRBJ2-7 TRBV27 CASSLAGTGSYEQYF
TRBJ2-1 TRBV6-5 CASTPEGGMQFF
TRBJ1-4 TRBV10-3 CAISDSGQPNEKLFF
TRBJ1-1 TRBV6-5 CASSYRQENTEAFF
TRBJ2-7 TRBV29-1 CSVRPPGQSYEQYF
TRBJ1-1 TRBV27 CASSSDRGPEAFF
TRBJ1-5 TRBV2 CASSESGGGNQPQHF
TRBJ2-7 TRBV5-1 CASSFNRDSSYEQYF
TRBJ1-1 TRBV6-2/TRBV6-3 CASSHRTSRGAEAFF
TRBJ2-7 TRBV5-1 CASSLGQGRYEQYF
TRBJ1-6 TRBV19 CAPKPEVNSPLHF
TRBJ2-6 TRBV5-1 CASSLGPISGANVLTF
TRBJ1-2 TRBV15 CATSREPGTTYGYTF
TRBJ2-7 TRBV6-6 CASSLRESYEQYF
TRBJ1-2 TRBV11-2 CASSLGRGRGGYTF
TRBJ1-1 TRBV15 CATSRVGAMNTEAFF
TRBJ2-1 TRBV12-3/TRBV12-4 CASSRPTRNEQFF
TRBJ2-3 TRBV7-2 CASSQDRGSIRDTQYF
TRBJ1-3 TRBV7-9 CASSSDSRRNTIYF